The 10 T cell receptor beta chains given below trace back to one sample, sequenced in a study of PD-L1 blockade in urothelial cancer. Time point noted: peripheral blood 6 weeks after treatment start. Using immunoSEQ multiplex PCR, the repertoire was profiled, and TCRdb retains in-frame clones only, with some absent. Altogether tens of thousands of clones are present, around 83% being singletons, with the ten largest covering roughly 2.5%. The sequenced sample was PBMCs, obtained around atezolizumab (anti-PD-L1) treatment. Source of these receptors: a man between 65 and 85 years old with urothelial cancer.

The CDR3 DNA sequence: TGCGCCAGCAGCCAGCAAAGGGGTGGCGGGGAGCTGTTTTTT. Amino acids: CASSQQRGGGELFF. The chain links TRBV4-1 to TRBJ2-2; a weak D match, TRBD1 (5 bases). Germline CDR1 reads MGHRA; CDR2 reads YSYEKL. CDR3 length: 14 amino acids. The V and J ends lost 3 bases and 7 bases respectively, with 12 bases between them.

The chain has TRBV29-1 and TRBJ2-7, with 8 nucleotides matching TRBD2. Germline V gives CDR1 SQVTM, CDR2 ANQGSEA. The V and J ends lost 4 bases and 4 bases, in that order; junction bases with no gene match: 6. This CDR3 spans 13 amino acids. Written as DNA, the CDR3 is TGCAGCGTTGCGGGCGGGAGGTGGTACGAGCAGTACTTC. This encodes CSVAGGRWYEQYF.

Written as DNA, the CDR3 is TGCGCCAGCAGCCCACAGGGGGAGTCGTTCACTGAAGCTTTCTTT. Translating it yields CASSPQGESFTEAFF. The V and J genes are TRBV10-2 and TRBJ1-1; TRBD1 aligns across 8 bases. V dropped 6 bases and J dropped 4; count of bases not matched to a gene: 10. CDR1 and CDR2 (germline): WSHSY, SAAADI. CDR3 length: 15 residues.

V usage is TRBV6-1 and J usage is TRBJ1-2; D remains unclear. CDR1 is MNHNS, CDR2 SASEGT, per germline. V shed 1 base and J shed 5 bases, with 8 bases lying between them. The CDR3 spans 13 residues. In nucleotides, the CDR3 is TGTGCCAGCAGTGAAGATCCCGGGTATGGCTACACCTTC. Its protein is CASSEDPGYGYTF.

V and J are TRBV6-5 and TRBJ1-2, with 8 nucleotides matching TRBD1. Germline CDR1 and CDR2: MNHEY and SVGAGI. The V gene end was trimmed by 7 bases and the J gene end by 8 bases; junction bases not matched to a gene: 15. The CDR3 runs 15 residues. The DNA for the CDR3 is TGTGCCAGCAACCGACAGCAGGGGGCCTGGAAAGGCTACACCTTC. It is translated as CASNRQQGAWKGYTF.

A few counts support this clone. CDR3 DNA: TGTGCCAGCAGCGTAGGGACAGCCTCTGGAAACACCATATATTTT. Its protein product is CASSVGTASGNTIYF. V usage is TRBV9 and J usage is TRBJ1-3, with D tentatively TRBD1 (6 bases). This CDR3 has 15 amino acids. From germline, CDR1 is SGDLS and CDR2 YYNGEE. The V and J ends lost 0 bases and 0 bases respectively, with 7 bases between them. Complete variable domain (other parts from reference TRBV9 and TRBJ1-3): DSGVTQTPKHLITATGQRVTLRCSPRSGDLSVYWYQQSLDQGLQFLIQYYNGEERAKGNILERFSAQQFPDLHSELNLSSLELGDSALYFCASSVGTASGNTIYFGEGSWLTVV.

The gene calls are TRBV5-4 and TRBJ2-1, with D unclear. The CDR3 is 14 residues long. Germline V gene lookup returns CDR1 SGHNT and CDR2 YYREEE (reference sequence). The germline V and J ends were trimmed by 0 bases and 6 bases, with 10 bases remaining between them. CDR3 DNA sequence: TGTGCCAGCAGCTTGGATTCAAGCTCCAATGAGCAGTTCTTC. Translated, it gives CASSLDSSSNEQFF.

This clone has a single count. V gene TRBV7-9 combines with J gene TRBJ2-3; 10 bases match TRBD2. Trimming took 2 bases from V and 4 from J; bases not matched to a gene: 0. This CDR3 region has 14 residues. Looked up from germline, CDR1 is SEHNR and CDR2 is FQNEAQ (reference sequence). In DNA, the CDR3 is TGTGCCAGCAGCTTACTAGCGGGAGCAGATACGCAGTATTTT. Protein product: CASSLLAGADTQYF.

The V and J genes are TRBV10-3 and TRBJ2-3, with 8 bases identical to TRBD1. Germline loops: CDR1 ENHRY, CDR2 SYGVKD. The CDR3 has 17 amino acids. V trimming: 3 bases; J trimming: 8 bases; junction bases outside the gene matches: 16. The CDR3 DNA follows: TGTGCCATCAGTGATTTTTCCGGGACAGGCTTGATGGGTACGCAGTATTTT. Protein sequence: CAISDFSGTGLMGTQYF.

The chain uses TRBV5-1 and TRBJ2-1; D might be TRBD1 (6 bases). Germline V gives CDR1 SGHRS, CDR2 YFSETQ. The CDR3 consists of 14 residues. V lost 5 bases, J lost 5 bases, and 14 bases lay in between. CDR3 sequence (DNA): TGCGCCAGCAGGGACGCCAGGGGAAACAATGAGCAGTTCTTC. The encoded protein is CASRDARGNNEQFF.